The TCR beta chain under discussion was sequenced for a study of T-cell memory formation after mild COVID-19. On the study more broadly: Most TCR clusters belonged to a single donor.

This CDR3 is 18 amino acids long. Germline lookup yields CDR1 LGHNA and CDR2 YSLEER. The junction had 11 bases not matched to a gene; V was cut back by 0 bases and J by 2 bases. Details on this clonotype: What it binds is not known.

Study-level points and caveats: Largely, contracting CD4+ clones fell within CM and EM, and contracting CD8+ clones within EMRA.

The 5'RACE method, run with constant-segment primers, produced TCR alpha and TCR beta cDNA libraries (carrying sample barcodes and UMIs). TCRdb analysed the 5' RACE reads with MiXCR anew, one entry per CDR3 protein. The sample comprises 240,000 or so distinct CDR3 sequences, over 9% of which are singletons, and 22% rests with the top ten. The material sequenced was PBMCs or a T cell subset sorted from them (not recorded which). V is TRBV4-3 and J is TRBJ2-3; TRBD2 agrees at 7 bases. This sequence was found in a man aged 18 to 29 who had mild COVID-19 (a few samples of this study predate the infection). Cell type and time point are not known. Here the CDR3 reads CASSQDGRVAASTDTQYF. DNA for the CDR3: TGCGCCAGCAGCCAAGATGGGAGGGTAGCGGCCTCCACAGATACGCAGTATTTT.